These 7 T cell receptor beta chains were sequenced from one sample in a study of blood T cell repertoires in COVID-19. TCRdb keeps only in-frame clones here, not all; method: immunoSEQ multiplex PCR. The sample contains tens of thousands of clones, about 70% of which appear only once. The sequenced material came from peripheral blood. Receptors were obtained from a man between 45 and 60 years old with active or convalescent COVID-19.

V gene TRBV30 combines with J gene TRBJ2-7; D is possibly TRBD2 (6 bases). The V end lost 3 bases, the J end lost 6 bases, and 18 bases lay between the germline ends. Germline loops: CDR1 GTSNPN, CDR2 SVGIG (reference sequence). The CDR3 spans 14 residues. CDR3 amino acids: CAWRPGLPSSEQYF. In DNA, the CDR3 is TGTGCCTGGAGACCGGGACTCCCTTCTTCCGAGCAGTACTTC.

The chain is built from TRBV5-1 and TRBJ2-5, with D perhaps matching TRBD1 (5 bases). Germline V CDR1 and CDR2: SGHRS, YFSETQ. CDR3 size: 16 residues. Trimming stripped 0 bases from V and 2 bases from J, with 14 bases between. CDR3 DNA sequence: TGCGCCAGCAGCTTGGGGGGTTTGACAGCTCAAGAGACCCAGTACTTC. Translating it yields CASSLGGLTAQETQYF.

This rearrangement joins TRBV19 to TRBJ1-2, with a tentative D call TRBD1 (6 bases). V lost 6 bases to trimming and J lost 4 bases, with 15 bases between them. Germline CDR1 and CDR2: LNHDA and SQIVND (reference sequence). The CDR3 is made up of 14 amino acids. The CDR3 here is CASSPGGQRYGYTF. The CDR3 nucleotides read TGTGCCAGTAGCCCGGGGGGACAACGCTATGGCTACACCTTC.

The rearrangement joins TRBV12-3 or TRBV12-4 to TRBJ1-4, with D possibly being TRBD1 (6 bases). The CDR3 contains 13 residues. V was pared by 4 bases and J by 11 bases, with 14 bases between. This CDR3 reads CASSSTRGSKLFF. The CDR3 DNA follows: TGTGCCAGCAGTTCCACGAGGGGGTCCAAACTGTTTTTT.

The rearrangement joins TRBV5-4 to TRBJ1-2; 7 nucleotides line up with TRBD1. The CDR3 is made up of 15 amino acids. Unmatched junction bases numbered 9, after V lost 3 bases and J lost 4 bases. The germline gives CDR1 SGHNT, CDR2 YYREEE (reference sequence). DNA of the CDR3: TGTGCCAGCAGCTCGTCCCGGGACAGCCTCTATGGCTACACCTTC. This translates into CASSSSRDSLYGYTF.

The chain carries TRBV6-5 and TRBJ1-1; D is unclear. CDR1 MNHEY and CDR2 SVGAGI come from the germline V gene. Trimming pared 7 bases from V and 3 bases from J, leaving 12 bases between. This CDR3 comprises 13 residues. As DNA, the CDR3 is TGTGCCAGCACCTATGGAGGGTACACTGAAGCTTTCTTT. Encoded protein: CASTYGGYTEAFF.

J is TRBJ2-5 and V is TRBV7-8; 10 bases align to TRBD2. With V trimmed by 3 bases and J by 0 bases, 4 bases remained unmatched. The CDR3 consists of 16 residues. Germline V lookup: CDR1 SGHVS, CDR2 FQNEAQ. The DNA of the CDR3 is TGTGCCAGCAGCTTGTCACTAGCGGGGAACCAAGAGACCCAGTACTTC. Its translation is CASSLSLAGNQETQYF.